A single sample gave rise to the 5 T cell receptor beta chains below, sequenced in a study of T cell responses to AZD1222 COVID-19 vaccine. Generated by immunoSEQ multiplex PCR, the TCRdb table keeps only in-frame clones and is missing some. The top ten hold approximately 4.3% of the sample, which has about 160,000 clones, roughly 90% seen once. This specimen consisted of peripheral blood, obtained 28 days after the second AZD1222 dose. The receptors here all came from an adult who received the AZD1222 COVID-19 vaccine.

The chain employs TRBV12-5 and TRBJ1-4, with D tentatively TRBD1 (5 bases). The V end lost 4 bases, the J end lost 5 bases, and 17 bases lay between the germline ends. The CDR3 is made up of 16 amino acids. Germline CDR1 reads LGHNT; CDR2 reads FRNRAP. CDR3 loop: CASGSSTGQGNEKLFF. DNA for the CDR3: TGTGCTAGTGGTTCCTCGACGGGGCAGGGCAATGAAAAACTGTTTTTT.

CDR3 region: CASSYTGQPYEQYF. CDR3 in DNA: TGTGCCAGCAGCTACACGGGACAGCCTTACGAGCAGTACTTC. The chain is built from TRBV7-9 and TRBJ2-7; TRBD1 agrees at 7 bases. V was clipped by 4 bases and J by 4 bases; unmatched bases: 7. The CDR3 loop spans 14 amino acids. Germline-derived CDR1 and CDR2 are SEHNR and FQNEAQ (reference sequence).

The CDR3 nucleotides are TGTGCCAGCAGTGAATCGGTAAGGATCGAAGCTTTCTTT. Protein product: CASSESVRIEAFF. The J gene is TRBJ1-1, the V gene TRBV2; the D is unclear. The germline V gene encodes CDR1 SNHLY and CDR2 FYNNEI. The CDR3 runs to 13 residues. V lost 2 bases and J 8 bases, leaving 12 bases between the germline ends.

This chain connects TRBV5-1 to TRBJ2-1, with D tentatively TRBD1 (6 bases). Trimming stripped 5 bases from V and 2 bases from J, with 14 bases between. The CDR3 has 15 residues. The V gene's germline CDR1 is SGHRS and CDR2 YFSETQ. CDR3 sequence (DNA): TGCGCCAGCAGGGGGAGTGACAGGACCTACAATGAGCAGTTCTTC. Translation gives CASRGSDRTYNEQFF.

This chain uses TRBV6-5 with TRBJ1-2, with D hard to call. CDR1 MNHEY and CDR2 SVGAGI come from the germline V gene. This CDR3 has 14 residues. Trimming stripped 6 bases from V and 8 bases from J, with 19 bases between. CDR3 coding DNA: TGTGCCAGCAGCCCAATAAGCGAGTCCGGGGGCTACACCTTC. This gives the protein CASSPISESGGYTF.